The T cell receptor (beta chain) under discussion was sequenced for a study of CD8 T cells in Susac syndrome. This CDR3 has 14 amino acids. Germline V gene lookup returns CDR1 MNHNS and CDR2 SASEGT. Deletions cut 6 bases from V and 5 bases from J, with 16 bases between. This clonotype showed up just a few times. RNA totalling roughly 0.45 to 1 ug underwent reverse transcription with random hexamers. TCRdb processed the immunoSEQ multiplex PCR reads anew with MiXCR; each CDR3 protein has one entry. The sample has 200,000 or so distinct CDR3 sequences, roughly 96% seen once; the top ten hold roughly 0.088%.

Sequenced input: CD4+ T cells from PBMCs. The TCR originated in a human donor with multiple sclerosis. V gene TRBV6-1 combines with J gene TRBJ2-5; D gene unclear. The DNA of the CDR3 is TGTGCCAGCAGCAAAGGACGCGTCTGGGAGACCCAGTACTTC. Translated: CASSKGRVWETQYF.